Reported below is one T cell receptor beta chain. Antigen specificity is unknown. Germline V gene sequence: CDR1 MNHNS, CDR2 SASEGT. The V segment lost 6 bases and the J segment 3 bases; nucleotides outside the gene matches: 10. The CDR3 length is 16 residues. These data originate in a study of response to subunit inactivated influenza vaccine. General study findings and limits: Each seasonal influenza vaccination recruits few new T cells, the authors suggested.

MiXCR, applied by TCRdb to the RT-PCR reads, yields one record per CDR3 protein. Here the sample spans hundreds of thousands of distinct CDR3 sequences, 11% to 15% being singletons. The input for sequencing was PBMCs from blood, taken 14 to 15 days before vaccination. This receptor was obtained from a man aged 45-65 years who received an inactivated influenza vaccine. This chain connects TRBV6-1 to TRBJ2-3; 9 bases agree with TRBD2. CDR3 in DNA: TGTGCCAGCAGAGTGAGCGGGGGGCCGAGGACAGATACGCAGTATTTT. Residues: CASRVSGGPRTDTQYF.